This is a list of T cell receptor beta chains from one sample in a study of T-cell memory formation after mild COVID-19. TCRdb redid the calling of the 5' RACE reads with MiXCR, one entry per CDR3 protein. The data contain a few hundred thousand distinct CDR3 sequences, about 13% of them singletons. Sequencing input: PBMCs or a T cell subset sorted from them (not recorded which). All receptors come from a young man who had mild COVID-19 (a few samples of this study predate the infection). Cell type and time point are not known. Each CDR3 is given with its conserved first and last residue. A D gene is named only where the DNA matches it firmly. Rows may omit the clone size; those that give it use once, few, many or a size class.

j_gene	v_gene	abundance	len	d_gene	CDR3aa	CDR3nt
TRBJ2-1	TRBV20-1	few	13	TRBD1	CSAPWTGYNEQFF	TGCAGTGCCCCGTGGACAGGGTACAATGAGCAGTTCTTC
TRBJ2-2	TRBV2	-	15	-	CASSQGPLTTGELFF	TGTGCCAGCAGCCAGGGACCCCTCACCACCGGGGAGCTGTTTTTT
TRBJ1-2	TRBV28	-	13	TRBD1	CAGNRQGFPGYTF	TGTGCCGGAAACCGACAGGGATTCCCGGGCTACACCTTC
TRBJ2-1	TRBV12-3/TRBV12-4	-	17	TRBD2	CASSPPAAGGVYNEQFF	TGTGCCAGCAGTCCCCCAGCGGCGGGGGGGGTATACAATGAGCAGTTCTTC
TRBJ1-5	TRBV28	few	17	-	CASSLRSVGRGSEPQHF	TGTGCCAGCAGTTTAAGAAGTGTGGGCAGGGGCTCGGAGCCCCAGCATTTT
TRBJ2-2	TRBV20-1	-	17	TRBD1	CSAPRTGVVRVTGELFF	TGCAGTGCTCCTCGGACAGGGGTGGTTCGGGTCACCGGGGAGCTGTTTTTT
TRBJ1-2	TRBV5-1	-	14	TRBD1	CASSDGQGYYGYTF	TGCGCCAGCAGCGACGGACAGGGGTACTATGGCTACACCTTC
TRBJ1-1	TRBV20-1	-	14	-	CSARDRVLNTEAFF	TGCAGTGCTAGAGATCGGGTACTGAACACTGAAGCTTTCTTT
TRBJ2-3	TRBV20-1	few	14	TRBD2	CSAPSAGGADTQYF	TGCAGTGCTCCATCAGCGGGGGGCGCAGATACGCAGTATTTT
TRBJ1-1	TRBV7-9	-	12	-	CASSTSTGRAFF	TGTGCCAGCAGCACGTCCACAGGGAGAGCTTTCTTT
TRBJ1-1	TRBV4-1	few	16	-	CASSQGESRENTEAFF	TGCGCCAGCAGCCAAGGGGAATCCAGGGAGAACACTGAAGCTTTCTTT
TRBJ2-5	TRBV29-1	few	16	-	CSVEEGRQFLGETQYF	TGCAGCGTTGAAGAGGGTCGGCAGTTCCTCGGAGAGACCCAGTACTTC
TRBJ1-1	TRBV29-1	few	13	-	CSVEGGWITEAFF	TGCAGCGTTGAAGGGGGGTGGATCACTGAAGCTTTCTTT
TRBJ1-1	TRBV29-1	-	13	TRBD1	CSVLTGVGTEAFF	TGCAGCGTTCTCACAGGGGTGGGAACTGAAGCTTTCTTT
TRBJ2-5	TRBV5-5	few	16	TRBD1	CASNYRGSGGQETQYF	TGTGCCAGCAACTACCGCGGGTCAGGGGGCCAAGAGACCCAGTACTTC
TRBJ2-2	TRBV5-6	-	15	-	CASSLRGLGTGELFF	TGTGCCAGCAGCTTGCGGGGCCTCGGGACCGGGGAGCTGTTTTTT
TRBJ1-6	TRBV4-3	-	13	-	CASSQDGGSPLHF	TGCGCCAGCAGCCAAGACGGAGGGTCACCCCTCCACTTT
TRBJ2-4	TRBV20-1	many	14	TRBD2	CSATSGGARNIQYF	TGCAGTGCTACTAGCGGGGGGGCCCGGAACATTCAGTACTTC
TRBJ2-2	TRBV7-2	-	16	TRBD2	CASSLVAGGLTGELFF	TGTGCCAGCAGCTTAGTTGCGGGGGGCCTCACCGGGGAGCTGTTTTTT
TRBJ2-3	TRBV6-4	-	15	-	CASSDSGRPTDTQYF	TGTGCCAGCAGTGACTCGGGGCGCCCCACAGATACGCAGTATTTT
TRBJ1-2	TRBV4-3	many	14	-	CASSQGGTNYGYTF	TGCGCCAGCAGCCAAGGAGGGACTAACTATGGCTACACCTTC
TRBJ2-5	TRBV20-1	-	13	-	CSARLAGKETQYF	TGCAGTGCTAGGCTGGCAGGGAAGGAGACCCAGTACTTC
TRBJ2-5	TRBV10-3	many	12	-	CAISGPEETQYF	TGTGCCATCAGTGGCCCGGAGGAGACCCAGTACTTC
TRBJ2-1	TRBV25-1	-	14	TRBD2	CASSSAGSANEQFF	TGTGCCAGCAGCTCAGCGGGGTCTGCCAATGAGCAGTTCTTC
TRBJ2-1	TRBV2	-	17	-	CASRGYRVQSSYNEQFF	TGTGCCAGCAGGGGTTACAGGGTCCAGAGCTCCTACAATGAGCAGTTCTTC
TRBJ2-5	TRBV20-1	few	14	-	CSASRTELQRTQYF	TGCAGTGCTAGTCGTACAGAACTACAACGGACCCAGTACTTC
TRBJ2-1	TRBV29-1	many	17	TRBD2	CSVATPRAGGGGNEQFF	TGCAGCGTTGCTACCCCGAGAGCCGGCGGGGGGGGGAATGAGCAGTTCTTC
TRBJ2-3	TRBV9	few	15	-	CASSVQGSLAGTQYF	TGTGCCAGCAGCGTACAAGGTTCCCTGGCAGGTACGCAGTATTTT
TRBJ1-2	TRBV3-1	few	13	-	CASSTRGFYGYTF	TGTGCCAGCAGCACCAGGGGCTTCTATGGCTACACCTTC
TRBJ2-7	TRBV25-1	few	12	-	CASSAPGEEQYF	TGTGCCAGCAGTGCCCCCGGGGAGGAGCAGTACTTC
TRBJ2-1	TRBV5-1	few	15	-	CASSLFGSSDNEQFF	TGCGCCAGCAGCTTATTCGGGAGTAGCGACAATGAGCAGTTCTTC
TRBJ1-6	TRBV7-2	-	13	TRBD1	CASSVGQGAPLHF	TGTGCCAGCAGCGTCGGACAGGGGGCACCCCTCCACTTT
TRBJ2-5	TRBV23-1	-	12	-	CASSQYPETQYF	TGCGCCAGCAGTCAATATCCAGAGACCCAGTACTTC
TRBJ1-6	TRBV5-5	-	14	-	CASSLYSRGSPLHF	TGTGCCAGCAGCTTGTATTCGCGGGGTTCACCCCTCCACTTT
TRBJ2-2	TRBV12-3/TRBV12-4	few	17	-	CASSFLAGALKTGELFF	TGTGCCAGCAGTTTTTTAGCAGGGGCCCTTAAAACCGGGGAGCTGTTTTTT
TRBJ2-6	TRBV19	few	14	-	CASSVYSGANVLTF	TGTGCCAGTAGTGTCTACTCTGGGGCCAACGTCCTGACTTTC
TRBJ1-2	TRBV7-9	-	14	TRBD1	CASNQRGRNYGYTF	TGTGCCAGCAACCAAAGGGGGCGGAACTATGGCTACACCTTC
TRBJ1-2	TRBV5-1	few	14	TRBD1	CASSASGTGSGYTF	TGCGCCAGCAGCGCCTCCGGGACAGGGTCTGGCTACACCTTC
TRBJ2-1	TRBV10-3	few	14	-	CAIRDPAVYNEQFF	TGTGCCATCAGGGACCCCGCAGTTTACAATGAGCAGTTCTTC
TRBJ2-3	TRBV15	few	14	-	CATSRLDSTDTQYF	TGTGCCACCAGCAGACTAGATAGCACAGATACGCAGTATTTT
TRBJ1-4	TRBV7-2	-	16	TRBD1	CASISGQLATNEKLFF	TGTGCCAGCATCTCGGGACAGTTGGCAACTAATGAAAAACTGTTTTTT
TRBJ1-5	TRBV7-3	few	16	TRBD1	CASSSPGQVRDQPQHF	TGTGCCAGCAGCTCCCCGGGACAGGTCCGGGATCAGCCCCAGCATTTT
TRBJ2-3	TRBV5-1	few	17	-	CASSFGPPGQGTDTQYF	TGCGCCAGCAGCTTCGGTCCCCCGGGACAAGGCACAGATACGCAGTATTTT
TRBJ2-1	TRBV18	-	15	TRBD2	CASSPLAGKYNEQFF	TGTGCCAGCTCTCCACTAGCGGGGAAGTACAATGAGCAGTTCTTC
TRBJ2-7	TRBV5-1	-	15	-	CASGLGAGPEGEQYF	TGCGCCAGCGGCTTGGGGGCAGGGCCCGAAGGCGAGCAGTACTTC
TRBJ2-3	TRBV7-9	few	14	-	CASSLDGGADTQYF	TGTGCCAGCAGCTTGGACGGCGGCGCGGATACGCAGTATTTT
TRBJ1-1	TRBV6-2/TRBV6-3	-	14	-	CASSQERRYTEAFF	TGTGCCAGCAGCCAGGAACGGCGGTACACTGAAGCTTTCTTT
TRBJ2-7	TRBV6-6	-	15	TRBD1	CASSYPQGAVDEQYF	TGTGCCAGCAGTTATCCCCAGGGGGCTGTCGACGAGCAGTACTTC